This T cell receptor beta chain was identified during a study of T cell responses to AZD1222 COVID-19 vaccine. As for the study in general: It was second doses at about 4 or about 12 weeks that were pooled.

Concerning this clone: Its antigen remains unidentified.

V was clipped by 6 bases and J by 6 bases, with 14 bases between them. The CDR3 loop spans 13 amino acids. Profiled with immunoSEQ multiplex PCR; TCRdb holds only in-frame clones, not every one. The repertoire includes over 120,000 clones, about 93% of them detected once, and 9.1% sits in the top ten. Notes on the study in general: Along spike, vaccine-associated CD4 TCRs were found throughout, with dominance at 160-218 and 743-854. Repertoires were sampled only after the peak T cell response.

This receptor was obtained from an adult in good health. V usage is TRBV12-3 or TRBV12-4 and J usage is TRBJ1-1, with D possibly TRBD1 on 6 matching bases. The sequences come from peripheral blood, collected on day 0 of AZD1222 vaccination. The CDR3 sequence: CASRATQGSEAFF. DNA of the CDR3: TGTGCCAGCAGAGCCACACAGGGATCTGAAGCTTTCTTT.